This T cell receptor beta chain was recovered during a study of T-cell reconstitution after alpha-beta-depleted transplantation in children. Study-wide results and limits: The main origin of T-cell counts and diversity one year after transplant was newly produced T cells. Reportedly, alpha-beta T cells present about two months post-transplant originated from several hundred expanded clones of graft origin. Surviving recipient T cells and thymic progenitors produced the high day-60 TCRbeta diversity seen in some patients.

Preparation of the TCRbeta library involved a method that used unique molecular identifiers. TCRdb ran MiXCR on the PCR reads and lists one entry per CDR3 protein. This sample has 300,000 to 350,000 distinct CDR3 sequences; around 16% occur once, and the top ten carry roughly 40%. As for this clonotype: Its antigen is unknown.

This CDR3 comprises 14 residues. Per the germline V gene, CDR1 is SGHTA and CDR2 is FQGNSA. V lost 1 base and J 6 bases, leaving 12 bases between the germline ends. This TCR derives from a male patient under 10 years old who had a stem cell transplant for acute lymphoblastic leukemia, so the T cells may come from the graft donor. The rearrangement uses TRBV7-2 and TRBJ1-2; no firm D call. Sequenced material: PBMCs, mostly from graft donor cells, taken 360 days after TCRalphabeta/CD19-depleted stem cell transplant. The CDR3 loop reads CASSLGEDLHGYTF. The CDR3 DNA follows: TGTGCCAGCAGCTTAGGTGAGGATTTGCATGGCTACACCTTC.